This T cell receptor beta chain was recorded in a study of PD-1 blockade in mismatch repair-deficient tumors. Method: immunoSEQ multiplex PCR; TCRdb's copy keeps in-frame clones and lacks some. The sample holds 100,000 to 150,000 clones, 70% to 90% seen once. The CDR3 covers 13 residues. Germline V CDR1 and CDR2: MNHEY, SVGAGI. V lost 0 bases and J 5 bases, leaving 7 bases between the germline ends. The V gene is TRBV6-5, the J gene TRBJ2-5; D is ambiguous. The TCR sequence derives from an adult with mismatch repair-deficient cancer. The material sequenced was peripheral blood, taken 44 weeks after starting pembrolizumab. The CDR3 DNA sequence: TGTGCCAGCAGTTACTCGTTATTGGAGACCCAGTACTTC. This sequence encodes CASSYSLLETQYF.